A few counts support the clone carrying this TCR beta chain. Construction of the TCRbeta library involved unique molecular identifiers. MiXCR, applied by TCRdb to the PCR reads, yields one record per CDR3 protein. The data contain more than 450,000 distinct CDR3 sequences, around 20% of them singletons. The data stem from a study of T-cell reconstitution after alpha-beta-depleted transplantation in children. With 4 bases clipped from V and 4 bases from J, the junction kept 4 bases outside the gene matches. This CDR3 region has 13 residues. From germline, CDR1 is SGHDT and CDR2 YYEEEE. The sample consisted of PBMCs from the stem cell graft donor, taken from the stem cell graft. The source is a human donor who donated a stem cell graft to a child with acute lymphoblastic leukemia. The chain combines TRBV5-6 with TRBJ2-7; 8 nucleotides agree with TRBD1. In nucleotides, the CDR3 is TGTGCCAGCAGCGCCGACAGGGGATACGAGCAGTACTTC. Translating gives CASSADRGYEQYF.